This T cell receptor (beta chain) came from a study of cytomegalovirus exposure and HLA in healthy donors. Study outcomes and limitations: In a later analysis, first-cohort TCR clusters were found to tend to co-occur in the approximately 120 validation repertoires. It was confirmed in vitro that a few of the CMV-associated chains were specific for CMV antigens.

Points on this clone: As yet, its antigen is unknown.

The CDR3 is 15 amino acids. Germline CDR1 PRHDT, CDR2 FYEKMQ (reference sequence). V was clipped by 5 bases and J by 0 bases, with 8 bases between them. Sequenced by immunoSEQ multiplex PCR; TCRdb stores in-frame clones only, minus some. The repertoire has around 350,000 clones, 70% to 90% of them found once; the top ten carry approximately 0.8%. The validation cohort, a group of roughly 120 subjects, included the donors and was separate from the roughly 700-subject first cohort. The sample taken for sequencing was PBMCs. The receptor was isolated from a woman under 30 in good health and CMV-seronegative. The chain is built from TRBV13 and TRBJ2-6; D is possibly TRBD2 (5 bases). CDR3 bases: TGTGCCAGCAGCACTGAGGGCTCTGGGGCCAACGTCCTGACTTTC. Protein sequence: CASSTEGSGANVLTF.